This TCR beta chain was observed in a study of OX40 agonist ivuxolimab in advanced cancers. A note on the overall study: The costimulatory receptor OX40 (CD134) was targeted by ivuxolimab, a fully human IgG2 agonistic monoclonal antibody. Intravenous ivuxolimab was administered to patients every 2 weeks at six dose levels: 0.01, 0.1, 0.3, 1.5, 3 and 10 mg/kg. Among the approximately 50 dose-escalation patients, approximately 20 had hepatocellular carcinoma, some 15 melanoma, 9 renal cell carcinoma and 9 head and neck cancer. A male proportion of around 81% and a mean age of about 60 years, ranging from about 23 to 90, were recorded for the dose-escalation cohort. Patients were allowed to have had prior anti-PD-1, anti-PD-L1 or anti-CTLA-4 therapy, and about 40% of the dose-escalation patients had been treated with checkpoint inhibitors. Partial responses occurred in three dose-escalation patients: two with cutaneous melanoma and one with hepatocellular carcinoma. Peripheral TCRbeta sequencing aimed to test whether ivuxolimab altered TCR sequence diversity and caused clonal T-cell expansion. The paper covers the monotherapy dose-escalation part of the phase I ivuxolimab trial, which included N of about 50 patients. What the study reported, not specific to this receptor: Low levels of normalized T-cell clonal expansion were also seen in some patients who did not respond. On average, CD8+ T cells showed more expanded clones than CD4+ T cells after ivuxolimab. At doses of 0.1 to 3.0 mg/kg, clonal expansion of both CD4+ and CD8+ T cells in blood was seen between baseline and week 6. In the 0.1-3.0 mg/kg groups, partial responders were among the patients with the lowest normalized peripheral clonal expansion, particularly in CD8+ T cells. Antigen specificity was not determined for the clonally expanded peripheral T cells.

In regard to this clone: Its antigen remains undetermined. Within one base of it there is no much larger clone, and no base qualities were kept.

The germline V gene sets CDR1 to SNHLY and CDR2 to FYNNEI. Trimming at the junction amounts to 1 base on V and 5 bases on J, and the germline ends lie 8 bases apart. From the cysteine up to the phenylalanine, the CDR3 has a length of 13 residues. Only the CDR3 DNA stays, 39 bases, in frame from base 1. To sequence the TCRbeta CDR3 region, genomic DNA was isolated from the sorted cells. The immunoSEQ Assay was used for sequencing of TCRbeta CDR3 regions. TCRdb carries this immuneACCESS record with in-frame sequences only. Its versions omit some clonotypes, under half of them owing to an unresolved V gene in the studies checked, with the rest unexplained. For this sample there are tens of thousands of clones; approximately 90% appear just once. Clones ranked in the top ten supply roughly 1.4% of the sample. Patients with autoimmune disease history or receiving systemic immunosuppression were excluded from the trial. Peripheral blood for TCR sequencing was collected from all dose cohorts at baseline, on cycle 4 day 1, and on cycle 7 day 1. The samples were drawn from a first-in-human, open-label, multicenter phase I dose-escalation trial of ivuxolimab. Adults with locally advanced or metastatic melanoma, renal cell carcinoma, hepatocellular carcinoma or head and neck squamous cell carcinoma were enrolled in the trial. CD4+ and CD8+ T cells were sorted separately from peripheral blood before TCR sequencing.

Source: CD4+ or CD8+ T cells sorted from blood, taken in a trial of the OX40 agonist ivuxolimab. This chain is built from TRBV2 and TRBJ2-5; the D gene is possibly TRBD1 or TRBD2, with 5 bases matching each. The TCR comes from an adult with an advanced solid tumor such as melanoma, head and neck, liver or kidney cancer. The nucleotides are TGTGCCAGCAGTGAAGAAAGGGACGAGACCCAGTACTTC. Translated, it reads CASSEERDETQYF.